These T cell receptor beta chains were read from a single sample in a study of OX40 agonist ivuxolimab in advanced cancers. Libraries were prepared by immunoSEQ multiplex PCR; TCRdb keeps only in-frame clonotypes and omits some of them. Among roughly 59,000 clones, over 75% were seen once, and the ten largest hold 2% to 2.5%. The sequencing here drew on CD4+ or CD8+ T cells sorted from blood, taken in a trial of the OX40 agonist ivuxolimab. These receptors were collected from an adult with an advanced solid tumor such as melanoma, head and neck, liver or kidney cancer. CDR3s include the opening cysteine and the closing phenylalanine or tryptophan. D genes are given only for firm matches. The size of a clone is reported for some rows only, either as once, few or many, or as a class for expanded clones.

CDR3 length	clone size	D gene	V gene	J gene	CDR3 protein	CDR3 DNA
13	NA	TRBD1	TRBV28	TRBJ2-7	CASSSQGATEQYF	TGTGCCAGCAGTTCACAGGGGGCTACCGAGCAGTACTTC
13	NA	NA	TRBV2	TRBJ1-3	CASSARSGNTIYF	TGTGCCAGCAGTGCGAGGTCTGGAAACACCATATATTTT
13	NA	NA	TRBV6-1	TRBJ1-5	CASSWSTGQPQHF	TGTGCCAGCAGTTGGTCGACCGGTCAGCCCCAGCATTTT
14	few	TRBD2	TRBV2	TRBJ2-3	CASRGLDATDTQYF	TGTGCCAGCAGGGGACTAGATGCTACAGATACGCAGTATTTT
14	NA	TRBD1	TRBV5-1	TRBJ2-5	CASSQGQGQETQYF	TGCGCCAGCAGCCAAGGACAGGGGCAAGAGACCCAGTACTTC
11	NA	NA	TRBV30	TRBJ2-1	CAWSFYNEQFF	TGTGCCTGGAGCTTCTACAATGAGCAGTTCTTC
13	NA	NA	TRBV6-1	TRBJ2-7	CASSEAGGREQYF	TGTGCCAGCAGTGAAGCGGGAGGACGCGAGCAGTACTTC
18	NA	TRBD2	TRBV15	TRBJ2-5	CATSTNRLAGTRQETQYF	TGTGCCACCAGCACCAATAGACTAGCGGGGACAAGACAAGAGACCCAGTACTTC
13	once	TRBD1	TRBV6-4	TRBJ1-2	CASSTGTGGGYTF	TGTGCCAGCAGTACCGGGACAGGGGGTGGCTACACCTTC
14	NA	TRBD1	TRBV6-1	TRBJ2-7	CASLSGTGLFEQYF	TGTGCCAGCCTCTCCGGGACAGGGCTTTTCGAGCAGTACTTC
12	NA	NA	TRBV29-1	TRBJ1-2	CSAGGQGYGYTF	TGCAGCGCCGGGGGGCAGGGCTATGGCTACACCTTC
13	few	TRBD1	TRBV30	TRBJ1-3	CAWGQVFGNTIYF	TGTGCCTGGGGACAGGTATTTGGAAACACCATATATTTT
14	NA	TRBD2	TRBV29-1	TRBJ2-3	CSVEGREGTDTQYF	TGCAGCGTTGAAGGGCGGGAGGGGACAGATACGCAGTATTTT
14	NA	NA	TRBV4-1	TRBJ1-2	CASSQEPSLYGYTF	TGCGCCAGCAGCCAAGAGCCCAGCTTGTATGGCTACACCTTC
15	NA	TRBD1	TRBV19	TRBJ2-1	CASSAPAGGWNEQFF	TGTGCCAGTAGTGCCCCGGCAGGGGGCTGGAATGAGCAGTTCTTC
14	NA	TRBD1	TRBV7-9	TRBJ1-4	CASSLVGTDEKLFF	TGTGCCAGCAGCTTAGTAGGGACAGATGAAAAACTGTTTTTT
15	NA	TRBD2	TRBV5-1	TRBJ2-5	CASSHRPGLQETQYF	TGCGCCAGCAGCCACCGCCCGGGACTACAAGAGACCCAGTACTTC
14	NA	NA	TRBV30	TRBJ2-7	CAWSVGRSLYEQYF	TGTGCCTGGAGTGTAGGGCGGTCCCTCTACGAGCAGTACTTC
18	once	TRBD2	TRBV28	TRBJ2-1	CASSLPGTSGPDYNEQFF	TGTGCCAGCAGCCTCCCCGGGACTAGCGGGCCTGATTACAATGAGCAGTTCTTC
13	once	TRBD2	TRBV7-9	TRBJ2-1	CASSSSFSGLVVF	TGTGCCAGCAGCTCGTCTTTTTCGGGACTAGTTGTCTTC
14	few	NA	TRBV6-6	TRBJ1-5	CASSYYAGNQPQHF	TGTGCCAGCAGTTACTACGCAGGCAATCAGCCCCAGCATTTT
14	NA	NA	TRBV10-3	TRBJ1-1	CAISDRLLNTEAFF	TGTGCCATCAGTGACAGGCTACTGAACACTGAAGCTTTCTTT
17	NA	NA	TRBV5-6	TRBJ2-3	CASSLPAWDKNTDTQYF	TGTGCCAGCAGCTTGCCGGCCTGGGACAAAAACACAGATACGCAGTATTTT
13	NA	TRBD1	TRBV18	TRBJ1-2	CASSATGNPGYTF	TGTGCCAGCTCAGCGACAGGGAACCCTGGCTACACCTTC
13	NA	TRBD1	TRBV5-4	TRBJ1-4	CASSLGTGEELFF	TGTGCCAGCAGCTTGGGGACAGGGGAGGAACTGTTTTTT
14	NA	NA	TRBV29-1	TRBJ1-1	CSVGAGPTDTEAFF	TGCAGCGTTGGGGCAGGGCCCACGGACACTGAAGCTTTCTTT